The sequence of this T cell receptor beta chain was determined in a study of OX40 agonist ivuxolimab in advanced cancers. In the study overall: Ivuxolimab, which is an agonistic anti-OX40 (CD134) antibody, was administered to the patients.

Measured with immunoSEQ multiplex PCR; TCRdb has only the in-frame clones, and not every one. The table lists fewer than 55,000 clones, over 70% of them singletons. CDR3 length: 16 residues. Trimming cost V 5 bases and J 3 bases; bases outside gene matches: 10. In germline, CDR1 is MNHEY, CDR2 SMNVEV (reference sequence). Sequencing was performed on CD4+ or CD8+ T cells sorted from blood, taken in a trial of the OX40 agonist ivuxolimab. The V gene is TRBV27, the J gene TRBJ2-1; 7 bases fit TRBD1. The source of this sequence is an adult with an advanced solid tumor such as melanoma, head and neck, liver or kidney cancer. The CDR3 protein is CASSQNRDSVYNEQFF. The CDR3 nucleotides are TGTGCCAGCAGTCAGAACCGGGACAGCGTCTACAATGAGCAGTTCTTC.